This T cell receptor (beta chain) was found in a study of blood T cell repertoires in COVID-19. Per the germline V gene, CDR1 is SGHVS and CDR2 is FNYEAQ. V lost 4 bases and J lost 2; bases outside the gene matches: 15. This CDR3 has 18 amino acids. In the authors' workflow: Estimated nucleated cell counts came from reference gene primer amplification. Produced via immunoSEQ multiplex PCR; TCRdb's table is partial and in-frame only. V and J calls and clone size are as listed in that table; D and trimming were resolved from the DNA. The top ten clones hold approximately 0.66% of a sample with under 250,000 clones, approximately 90% of them seen once.

Sequencing was done on a sample of peripheral blood. This chain joins TRBV7-6 and TRBJ1-2, with TRBD1 matching over 8 bases. This receptor was obtained from a middle-aged man with acute or convalescent COVID-19. The CDR3 nucleotides read TGTGCCAGCAGCTCTAGTCCCTGGGGACAGGAGATGAACTATGGCTACACCTTC. This translates into CASSSSPWGQEMNYGYTF.